These T cell receptor beta chains were read from a single sample in a study of blood T cells in healthy people across ages. TCRdb processed the 5' RACE reads anew with MiXCR; each CDR3 protein has one entry. The data show roughly 700,000 distinct CDR3 sequences, about 52% seen once. Source material: blood. Receptor source: a woman aged 55-70 years in good health. CDR3s include the opening cysteine and the closing phenylalanine or tryptophan. A D gene is named only where the DNA matches it firmly. Rows may omit the clone size; those that give it use once, few, many or a size class.

j_call,v_call,d_call,clone_size,cdr3_aa,cdr3_nt
TRBJ2-7,TRBV9,NA,NA,CASSVLSVPSYEQYF,TGTGCCAGCAGCGTATTATCAGTGCCCAGCTACGAGCAGTACTTC
TRBJ2-7,TRBV28,NA,few,CASSLQGRGSYEQYF,TGTGCCAGCAGTTTACAGGGGAGGGGCTCCTACGAGCAGTACTTC
TRBJ2-1,TRBV11-1,TRBD2,NA,CASRLGLGPDEQFF,TGTGCCAGCAGACTCGGACTAGGTCCTGATGAGCAGTTCTTC
TRBJ2-1,TRBV3-1,NA,NA,CASSLTGGEVTDTQFF,TGTGCCAGCAGCCTCACCGGGGGTGAGGTCACAGATACGCAGTTCTTC
TRBJ2-1,TRBV29-1,NA,NA,CSAPPDSLGHEQFF,TGCAGCGCCCCCCCTGATTCTTTAGGGCATGAGCAGTTCTTC
TRBJ2-5,TRBV28,NA,many,CASSPNSGFRGTQYF,TGTGCCAGCAGTCCGAACTCAGGGTTCAGGGGGACCCAGTACTTC
TRBJ2-5,TRBV7-7,NA,NA,CASSLGDGQETQYF,TGTGCTAGCAGCTTGGGGGACGGACAAGAGACCCAGTACTTC
TRBJ2-1,TRBV29-1,TRBD2,few,CSVGLAKSSYNEQFF,TGCAGCGTCGGACTAGCCAAGAGCTCCTACAATGAGCAGTTCTTC
TRBJ2-7,TRBV3-1,TRBD1,few,CASSQEARDRAHEQYF,TGTGCCAGCAGCCAAGAAGCCCGGGACAGGGCCCACGAGCAGTACTTC
TRBJ1-2,TRBV7-2,TRBD1,NA,CASSSEPRDSLYGYTF,TGTGCCAGCAGCTCGGAACCCCGGGACAGCCTCTATGGCTACACCTTC
TRBJ1-4,TRBV12-3/TRBV12-4,NA,NA,CASTRHATNEKLFF,TGTGCCAGCACCAGACACGCAACTAATGAAAAACTGTTTTTT
TRBJ2-5,TRBV12-3/TRBV12-4,NA,NA,CASRLDYFETQYF,TGTGCCAGCAGGTTGGACTACTTTGAGACCCAGTACTTC
TRBJ2-7,TRBV7-9,NA,few,CASSLVRNSYEQYF,TGTGCCAGCAGCTTAGTCCGAAACTCCTACGAGCAGTACTTC
TRBJ1-1,TRBV2,NA,NA,CASRVESGGGTEAFF,TGTGCCAGCAGAGTAGAGTCGGGAGGTGGCACTGAAGCTTTCTTT
TRBJ1-2,TRBV7-2,NA,NA,CASSLGEGANYGYTF,TGTGCCAGCAGCTTAGGAGAGGGAGCTAACTATGGCTACACCTTC
TRBJ2-5,TRBV7-2,NA,NA,CASSSVRGETQYF,TGTGCCAGCAGCTCCGTTCGAGGAGAGACCCAGTACTTC
TRBJ2-3,TRBV20-1,NA,NA,CSARDARDPTDTQYF,TGCAGTGCTAGAGATGCCCGGGACCCCACAGATACGCAGTATTTT